The 31 T cell receptor beta chains reported below all come from one sample, sequenced in a study of blood T cell repertoires in COVID-19. Assay: immunoSEQ multiplex PCR; the TCRdb copy retains only in-frame clones and omits some. The sample shows some 65,000 clones, roughly 87% of them seen only once. Sequenced material: peripheral blood. The origin of the receptors is a man between 50 and 59 years old with COVID-19, enrolled during active disease.

V is TRBV6-5 and J is TRBJ1-6; D is unclear. The CDR3 totals 16 residues. The V end lost 3 bases, the J end lost 7 bases, and 16 bases lay between the germline ends. From germline, CDR1 is MNHEY and CDR2 SVGAGI. The CDR3 DNA is TGTGCCAGCAGTTATTTACCGGGGTCGGGGAATTCACCCCTCCACTTT. Translated, it gives CASSYLPGSGNSPLHF.

The rearrangement links TRBV19 to TRBJ1-6; TRBD1 might be the D (5 bases). Germline V gene lookup returns CDR1 LNHDA and CDR2 SQIVND (reference sequence). This CDR3 is 16 amino acids long. The ends were cut back, 9 bases at V and 3 bases at J, with 18 bases in the middle. This CDR3 is CARRTRPAYYNSPLHF. Written as DNA, the CDR3 is TGTGCCAGAAGGACACGACCCGCCTACTATAATTCACCCCTCCACTTT.

CDR3 nucleotides: TGTGCCAGCAGCCAACAGGGGCCGGTTAGCAATGAGCAGTTCTTC. The encoded protein is CASSQQGPVSNEQFF. V usage is TRBV7-2 and J usage is TRBJ2-1; 7 bases line up with TRBD1. The V segment lost 5 bases and the J segment 6 bases; nucleotides outside the gene matches: 10. This CDR3 spans 15 amino acids. Germline CDR1 SGHTA, CDR2 FQGNSA.

This clone was found once. This chain uses TRBV28 with TRBJ2-7; 9 nucleotides match TRBD1. J was trimmed by 2 bases and V by 7 bases; bases with no gene match: 9. The CDR3 has 15 residues. The germline V gene encodes CDR1 MDHEN and CDR2 SYDVKM. In DNA form, the CDR3 reads TGTGCCAGCATATTAGGACAGGGGTCAACCTACGAGCAGTACTTC. This gives the protein CASILGQGSTYEQYF.

This chain links TRBV4-2 with TRBJ2-1; 10 nucleotides match TRBD2. V dropped 2 bases and J dropped 5; count of bases not matched to a gene: 6. The CDR3 loop spans 16 amino acids. The germline V gene has CDR1 LGHNA and CDR2 YNFKEQ. CDR3 amino acids: CASSQWSGRGNNEQFF. Here the CDR3 DNA reads TGTGCCAGCAGCCAATGGAGCGGGAGGGGTAACAATGAGCAGTTCTTC.

The rearrangement uses TRBV7-3 and TRBJ2-1; TRBD2 might be the D (6 bases). The germline CDR1 and CDR2 sequences are SGHTA and FQGTGA. CDR3 length equals 15 residues. V shed 5 bases and J shed 4 bases, with 15 bases lying between them. CDR3 protein: CASSLGTAGYNEQFF. CDR3 bases: TGTGCCAGCAGCCTTGGGACGGCGGGGTACAATGAGCAGTTCTTC.

The chain has TRBV7-9 and TRBJ2-2, with D maybe TRBD2 (6 bases). The V end was cut by 5 bases, the J end by 2 bases, with 12 bases between. The CDR3 totals 15 residues. CDR1 is SEHNR and CDR2 is FQNEAQ in the germline V gene (reference sequence). Here the CDR3 reads CASSLRLDNTGELFF. CDR3 nucleotides: TGTGCCAGCAGCCTAAGACTAGACAACACCGGGGAGCTGTTTTTT.

The chain combines TRBV7-2 with TRBJ1-4; 7 bases fit TRBD1. From germline, CDR1 is SGHTA and CDR2 FQGNSA. The junction had 10 bases not matched to a gene; V was cut back by 5 bases and J by 4 bases. This CDR3 spans 16 amino acids. The CDR3, as DNA: TGTGCCAGCAGCCCGGTACCGGGACAGATTAATGAAAAACTGTTTTTT. Its translation is CASSPVPGQINEKLFF.

V is TRBV4-2 and J is TRBJ2-3, with a tentative D call TRBD1 (6 bases). The CDR3 loop spans 17 amino acids. The germline CDR1 and CDR2 sequences are LGHNA and YNFKEQ. The V and J ends lost 3 bases and 2 bases respectively, with 18 bases between them. CDR3 sequence: CASSHVARGPTTDTQYF. The CDR3 DNA reads TGTGCCAGCAGCCATGTGGCCAGGGGCCCGACCACAGATACGCAGTATTTT.

The chain's CDR3 is CAISSTRGTSTNEKLFF. The CDR3 DNA sequence: TGTGCCATCAGCTCCACCCGTGGGACATCAACTAATGAAAAACTGTTTTTT. The chain links TRBV10-3 to TRBJ1-4; possible D gene TRBD1, 6 bases. Trimming pared 6 bases from V and 0 bases from J, leaving 17 bases between. The V gene's germline CDR1 is ENHRY and CDR2 SYGVKD. The CDR3 covers 17 residues.

The J gene is TRBJ2-1, the V gene TRBV9; D gene ambiguous. The germline V and J ends were trimmed by 2 bases and 2 bases, with 11 bases remaining between them. The CDR3 extends over 15 amino acids. The germline V gene has CDR1 SGDLS and CDR2 YYNGEE. CDR3 in amino acids: CASSVSGGTYNEQFF. The DNA for the CDR3 is TGTGCCAGCAGCGTGAGTGGCGGAACCTACAATGAGCAGTTCTTC.

This CDR3 reads CASSQALRGEGQFF. The CDR3 region has the DNA TGCGCCAGCAGCCAGGCCCTCCGGGGAGAGGGGCAGTTCTTC. The gene calls are TRBV4-1 and TRBJ2-1, with TRBD2 as a possible D gene (5 bases). The CDR3 runs to 14 residues. CDR1 is MGHRA and CDR2 is YSYEKL in the germline V gene. Trimming removed 3 bases at V and 12 bases at J, with 18 bases between.

The J gene is TRBJ1-5, the V gene TRBV7-2, with 7 positions matching TRBD1. CDR1 is SGHTA and CDR2 is FQGNSA in the germline V gene. V shed 1 base, J shed 6 bases, and the junction held 6 bases outside the gene matches. This CDR3 comprises 15 residues. CDR3 region: CASSLDRGSGQPQHF. The CDR3 nucleotides are TGTGCCAGCAGCTTAGACAGGGGAAGCGGTCAGCCCCAGCATTTT.

J is TRBJ1-3 and V is TRBV4-3; 8 nucleotides match TRBD1. The CDR3 is 16 residues long. J gave up 0 bases and V 4 bases, and 5 bases lay outside the gene matches. CDR1 LGHNA and CDR2 YSLEER come from the germline V gene. DNA for the CDR3: TGCGCCAGCAGCCGTTCAGGGACAGGCTCTGGAAACACCATATATTTT. This gives the protein CASSRSGTGSGNTIYF.

The chain recombines TRBV29-1 with TRBJ2-1, with 9 bases matching TRBD2. Germline CDR1 is SQVTM and CDR2 is ANQGSEA. Trimming took 6 bases from V and 4 from J; bases not matched to a gene: 19. The CDR3 loop spans 18 amino acids. CDR3 loop: CSVRDSGGVLRVYNEQFF. For the CDR3, the DNA is TGCAGCGTCCGAGATAGCGGGGGAGTACTACGCGTGTACAATGAGCAGTTCTTC.

CDR3 nucleotide sequence: TGCGCCAGCAGCCAAGATGGGACAAATGGCTACACCTTC. Protein sequence: CASSQDGTNGYTF. The rearrangement links TRBV4-1 to TRBJ1-2; D may be TRBD1 (6 bases). The CDR3 contains 13 residues. Trimming left V 0 bases short and J 6 bases short, with 8 bases between. Germline-derived CDR1 and CDR2 are MGHRA and YSYEKL.

Notes on this clone: In the same sample, other DNA sequences code for this CDR3. This sequence joins TRBV4-1 and TRBJ2-1; D ambiguous. Trimming stripped 3 bases from V and 0 bases from J, with 9 bases between. The CDR3 has 15 residues. Germline V gene data show CDR1 as MGHRA and CDR2 as YSYEKL. The DNA for the CDR3 is TGCGCCAGCAGCCAGAGAGGTAGCTCCTACAATGAGCAGTTCTTC. This translates into CASSQRGSSYNEQFF.

The table lists this clone with a count of one. The chain uses TRBV5-1 and TRBJ2-3, with D possibly TRBD2 on 6 matching bases. The V gene's germline CDR1 is SGHRS and CDR2 YFSETQ. The CDR3 contains 16 residues. Trimming cost V 4 bases and J 5 bases, with 20 bases left between them. CDR3 in amino acids: CASSPEGRDGVDTQYF. The CDR3 bases are TGCGCCAGCAGCCCGGAGGGGCGGGACGGTGTAGATACGCAGTATTTT.

V gene TRBV5-8 combines with J gene TRBJ2-7, with a weak D call TRBD2 (5 bases). Germline assignment: CDR1 SGHTS and CDR2 YDEGEE. With 1 base removed from V and 2 bases from J, the gap between germline ends came to 7 bases. The CDR3 consists of 13 residues. Here the CDR3 reads CASSLPGTYEQYF. The CDR3 DNA sequence: TGTGCCAGCAGCTTGCCGGGGACCTACGAGCAGTACTTC.

J is TRBJ2-4 and V is TRBV5-4; D is undetermined. The CDR3 has 14 residues. Looked up from germline, CDR1 is SGHNT and CDR2 is YYREEE (reference sequence). V was trimmed by 3 bases and J by 6 bases, leaving 13 bases between them. For the CDR3, the DNA is TGTGCCAGCAGCTCCCTAGATGGCCTAAACATTCAGTACTTC. It translates to CASSSLDGLNIQYF.

The chain combines TRBV5-6 with TRBJ1-2; 9 positions match TRBD1. The CDR3 has 15 amino acids. Germline loops: CDR1 SGHDT, CDR2 YYEEEE. J was trimmed by 6 bases and V by 0 bases; bases with no gene match: 6. CDR3 nucleotides: TGTGCCAGCAGCTTGGTTGGACAGGGGTTCCATGGCTACACCTTC. It yields the protein CASSLVGQGFHGYTF.

The V and J genes are TRBV5-1 and TRBJ1-4; 7 bases align to TRBD1. The CDR3 consists of 14 residues. V dropped 4 bases and J dropped 4; count of bases not matched to a gene: 4. Per the germline V gene, CDR1 is SGHRS and CDR2 is YFSETQ. The CDR3 nucleotides are TGCGCCAGCAGCCGGACAGGCGATAATGAAAAACTGTTTTTT. Protein: CASSRTGDNEKLFF.

This rearrangement joins TRBV7-8 to TRBJ2-7; no reliable D call. Germline V gives CDR1 SGHVS, CDR2 FQNEAQ. This CDR3 has 12 amino acids. The V end was cut by 5 bases, the J end by 3 bases, with 8 bases between. The CDR3 bases are TGTGCCAGCAGCCGACCGTTCTACGAGCAGTACTTC. Translated: CASSRPFYEQYF.

This clone was seen only a few times. The CDR3, as DNA: TGTGCCAGCAGTAGTGCTATTAGTTACGAGCAGTACTTC. Encoded protein: CASSSAISYEQYF. The gene calls are TRBV12-3 or TRBV12-4 and TRBJ2-7, with D unresolved. Trimming left V 5 bases short and J 4 bases short, with 12 bases between. This CDR3 comprises 13 residues.

J is TRBJ1-5 and V is TRBV10-3, with D unresolved. CDR1 is ENHRY, CDR2 SYGVKD, per germline. V was clipped by 5 bases and J by 5 bases, with 4 bases between them. This CDR3 has 11 residues. The CDR3 DNA reads as TGTGCCATCAGTATAGATCAGCCCCAGCATTTT. This gives the protein CAISIDQPQHF.

The rearrangement links TRBV1 to TRBJ2-5; the table calls TRBD2, which could not be checked here. TRBV1 is a pseudogene. This CDR3 contains 16 residues. CDR3 protein: CTSSWGGESIQETQYF. For the CDR3, the DNA is TGCACCAGCAGCTGGGGCGGGGAATCGATCCAAGAGACCCAGTACTTC.

V and J are TRBV3-1 (or the pseudogene TRBV3-2) and TRBJ2-6; 9 bases fit TRBD1. Germline values: CDR1 LGHDT, CDR2 YNNKEL (reference sequence). CDR3 size: 18 residues. Unmatched junction bases numbered 7, after V lost 3 bases and J lost 1 base. The CDR3 bases are TGTGCCAGCAGCCACCGACAGGGGGATCAATCTGGGGCCAACGTCCTGACTTTC. Protein: CASSHRQGDQSGANVLTF.

V gene TRBV27 combines with J gene TRBJ2-7, with a tentative D call TRBD2 (6 bases). Germline V gene lookup returns CDR1 MNHEY and CDR2 SMNVEV (reference sequence). This CDR3 contains 11 residues. V lost 8 bases and J lost 5, with 10 bases in between. Written as DNA, the CDR3 is TGTGCCAGCGGGCGGGAAAACGAGCAGTACTTC. Translated, it gives CASGRENEQYF.

The V and J genes are TRBV2 and TRBJ2-1, with 12 bases that match TRBD2. Germline V gene sequence: CDR1 SNHLY, CDR2 FYNNEI. The CDR3 sequence is 15 residues long. V lost 6 bases to trimming and J lost 4 bases; unmatched junction nucleotides: 4. The CDR3 sequence is CASRITSGGYNEQFF. The DNA of the CDR3 is TGTGCCAGCAGGATAACTAGCGGGGGGTACAATGAGCAGTTCTTC. Combining the CDR3 with reference TRBV2 and TRBJ2-1 gives the whole variable domain EPEVTQTPSHQVTQMGQEVILRCVPISNHLYFYWYRQILGQKVEFLVSFYNNEISEKSEIFDDQFSVERPDGSNFTLKIRSTKLEDSAMYFCASRITSGGYNEQFFGPGTRLTVL.

The J gene is TRBJ1-5, the V gene TRBV28; D call uncertain. Looked up from germline, CDR1 is MDHEN and CDR2 is SYDVKM. Deletions cut 4 bases from V and 5 bases from J, with 12 bases between. The CDR3 has 14 residues. CDR3 coding DNA: TGTGCCAGCAGTTCACCCACGCCAGATCAGCCCCAGCATTTT. The encoded protein is CASSSPTPDQPQHF.

The chain has TRBV5-1 and TRBJ2-3; tentative D call: TRBD2 (5 bases). The CDR3 spans 16 residues. Germline loops: CDR1 SGHRS, CDR2 YFSETQ. V lost 4 bases, J lost 1 base, and 16 bases lay in between. The CDR3 protein is CASSHAGVGGTDTQYF. The DNA of the CDR3 is TGCGCCAGCAGCCACGCCGGGGTTGGGGGCACAGATACGCAGTATTTT.